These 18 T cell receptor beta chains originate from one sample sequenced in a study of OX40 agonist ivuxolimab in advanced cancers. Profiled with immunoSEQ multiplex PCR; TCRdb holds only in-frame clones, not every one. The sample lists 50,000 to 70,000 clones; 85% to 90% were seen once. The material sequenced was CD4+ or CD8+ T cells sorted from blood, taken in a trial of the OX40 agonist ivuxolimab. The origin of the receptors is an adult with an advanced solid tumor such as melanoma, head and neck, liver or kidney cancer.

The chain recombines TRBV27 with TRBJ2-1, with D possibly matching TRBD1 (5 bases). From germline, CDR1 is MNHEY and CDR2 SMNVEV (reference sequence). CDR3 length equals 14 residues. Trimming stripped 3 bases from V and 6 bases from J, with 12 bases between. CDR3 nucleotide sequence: TGTGCCAGCAGTTTCCAGGGCCTAGGCAATGAGCAGTTCTTC. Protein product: CASSFQGLGNEQFF.

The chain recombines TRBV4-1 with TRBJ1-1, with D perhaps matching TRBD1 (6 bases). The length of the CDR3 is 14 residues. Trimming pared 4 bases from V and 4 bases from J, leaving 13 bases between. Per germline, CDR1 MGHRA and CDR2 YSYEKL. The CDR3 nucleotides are TGCGCCAGCAGCCTAAACCAGGGGACCACTGAAGCTTTCTTT. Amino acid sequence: CASSLNQGTTEAFF.

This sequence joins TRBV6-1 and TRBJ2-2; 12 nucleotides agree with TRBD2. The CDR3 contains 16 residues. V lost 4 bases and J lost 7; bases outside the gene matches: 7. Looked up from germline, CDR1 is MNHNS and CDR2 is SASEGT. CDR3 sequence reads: CASSGLAGGPGGELFF. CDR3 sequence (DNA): TGTGCCAGCAGTGGGCTAGCGGGAGGGCCTGGCGGGGAGCTGTTTTTT.

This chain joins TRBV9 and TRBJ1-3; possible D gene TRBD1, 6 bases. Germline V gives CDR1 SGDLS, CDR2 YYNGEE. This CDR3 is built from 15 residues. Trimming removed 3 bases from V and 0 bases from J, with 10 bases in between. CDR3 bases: TGTGCCAGCAGCGGAGGGGGAATCTCTGGAAACACCATATATTTT. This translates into CASSGGGISGNTIYF.

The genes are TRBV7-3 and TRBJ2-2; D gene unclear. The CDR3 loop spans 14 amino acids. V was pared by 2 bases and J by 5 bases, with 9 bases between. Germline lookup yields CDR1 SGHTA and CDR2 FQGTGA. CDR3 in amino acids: CASSLSFGTGELFF. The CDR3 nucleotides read TGTGCCAGCAGCTTATCTTTTGGGACCGGGGAGCTGTTTTTT.

The CDR3 DNA reads TGTGCCAGCAGCATAAGGGACAGGGGATCCTACGAGCAGTACTTC. Translating it yields CASSIRDRGSYEQYF. This rearrangement joins TRBV27 to TRBJ2-7; 10 bases fit TRBD1. The CDR3 has 15 amino acids. The J segment lost 1 base and the V segment lost 6 bases, leaving 6 bases of the junction unmatched. The germline gives CDR1 MNHEY, CDR2 SMNVEV (reference sequence).

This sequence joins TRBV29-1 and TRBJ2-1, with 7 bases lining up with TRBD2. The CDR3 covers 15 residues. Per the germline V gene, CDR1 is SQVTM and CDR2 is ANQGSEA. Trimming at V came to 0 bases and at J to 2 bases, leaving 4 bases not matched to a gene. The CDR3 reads CSVEDLREAYNEQFF. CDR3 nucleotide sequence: TGCAGCGTTGAAGATCTACGGGAGGCCTACAATGAGCAGTTCTTC.

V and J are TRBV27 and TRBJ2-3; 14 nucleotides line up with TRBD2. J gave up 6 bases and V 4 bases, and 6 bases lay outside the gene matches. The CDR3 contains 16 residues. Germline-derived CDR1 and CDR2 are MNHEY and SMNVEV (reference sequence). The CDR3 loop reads CASSSTSGRGVDTQYF. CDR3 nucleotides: TGTGCCAGCAGTTCGACTAGCGGGAGGGGCGTGGATACGCAGTATTTT.

The CDR3 region has the DNA TGTGCCAGCAGCTTAAGGGCCCACGAGCAGTACTTC. This encodes CASSLRAHEQYF. The chain couples TRBV11-2 to TRBJ2-7; D not resolved. CDR3 length: 12 amino acids. CDR1 and CDR2 (germline): SGHAT, FQNNGV. V was clipped by 2 bases and J by 5 bases, with 7 bases between them.

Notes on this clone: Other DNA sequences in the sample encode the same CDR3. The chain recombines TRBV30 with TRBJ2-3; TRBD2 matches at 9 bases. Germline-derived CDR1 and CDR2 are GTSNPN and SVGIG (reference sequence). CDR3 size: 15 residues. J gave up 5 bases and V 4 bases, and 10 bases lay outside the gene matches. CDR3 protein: CAWNEAGGPRDTQYF. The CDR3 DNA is TGTGCCTGGAATGAAGCGGGAGGACCACGAGATACGCAGTATTTT.

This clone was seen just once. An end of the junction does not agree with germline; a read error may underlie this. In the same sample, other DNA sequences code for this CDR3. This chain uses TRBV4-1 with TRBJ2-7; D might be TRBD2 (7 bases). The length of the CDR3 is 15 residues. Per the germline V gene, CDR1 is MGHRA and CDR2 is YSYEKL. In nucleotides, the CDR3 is TGCGCCAGCAGTCAAGAGGGGGGGAGCGCCTACGAGCAGTACTTC. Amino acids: CASSQEGGSAYEQYF.

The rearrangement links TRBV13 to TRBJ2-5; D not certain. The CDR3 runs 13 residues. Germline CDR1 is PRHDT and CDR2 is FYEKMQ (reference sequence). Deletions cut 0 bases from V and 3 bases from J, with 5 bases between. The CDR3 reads CASSLGGEETQYF. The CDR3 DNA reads TGTGCCAGCAGCTTAGGGGGTGAAGAGACCCAGTACTTC.

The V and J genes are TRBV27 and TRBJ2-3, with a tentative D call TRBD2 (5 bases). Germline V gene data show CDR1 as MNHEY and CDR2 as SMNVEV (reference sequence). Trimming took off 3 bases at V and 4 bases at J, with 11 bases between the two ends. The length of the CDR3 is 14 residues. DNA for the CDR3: TGTGCCAGCAGTTTGGCGGCCGGGGCAGATACGCAGTATTTT. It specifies CASSLAAGADTQYF.

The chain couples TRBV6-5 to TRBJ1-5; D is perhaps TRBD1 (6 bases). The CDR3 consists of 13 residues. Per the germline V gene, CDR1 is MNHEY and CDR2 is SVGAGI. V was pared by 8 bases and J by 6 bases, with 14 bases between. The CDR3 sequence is CASRTVSGQPQHF. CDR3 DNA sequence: TGTGCCAGCCGGACAGTTAGTGGTCAGCCCCAGCATTTT.

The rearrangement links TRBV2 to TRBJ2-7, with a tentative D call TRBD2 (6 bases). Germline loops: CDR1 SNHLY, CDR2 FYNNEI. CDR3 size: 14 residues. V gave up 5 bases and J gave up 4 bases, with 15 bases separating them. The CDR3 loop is CASSNYLLAYEQYF. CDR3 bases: TGTGCCAGCAGTAACTATTTACTAGCTTACGAGCAGTACTTC.

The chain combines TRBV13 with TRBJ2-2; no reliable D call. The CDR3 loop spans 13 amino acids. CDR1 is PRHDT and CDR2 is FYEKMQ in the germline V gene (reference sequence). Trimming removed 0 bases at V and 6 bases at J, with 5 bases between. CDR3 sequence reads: CASSLGGSGELFF. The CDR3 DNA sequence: TGTGCCAGCAGCTTAGGAGGATCCGGGGAGCTGTTTTTT.

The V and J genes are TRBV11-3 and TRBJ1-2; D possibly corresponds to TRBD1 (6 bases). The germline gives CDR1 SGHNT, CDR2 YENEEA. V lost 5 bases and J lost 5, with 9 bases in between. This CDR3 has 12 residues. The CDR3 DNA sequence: TGTGCCAGCAGCGCGGGGGCTTATGGCTACACCTTC. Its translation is CASSAGAYGYTF.

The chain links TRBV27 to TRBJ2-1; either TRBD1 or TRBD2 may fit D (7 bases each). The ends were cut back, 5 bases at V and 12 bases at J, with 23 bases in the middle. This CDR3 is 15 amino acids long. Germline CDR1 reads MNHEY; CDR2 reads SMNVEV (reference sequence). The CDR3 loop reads CASSLRQGGGLPQFF. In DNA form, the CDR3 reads TGTGCCAGCAGTCTTCGACAGGGAGGGGGGTTACCGCAGTTCTTC.